These T cell receptor beta chains were read from a single sample in a study of cytomegalovirus exposure and HLA in healthy donors. Data came from immunoSEQ multiplex PCR; TCRdb stores just in-frame clones and leaves some out. The sample has more than 100,000 clones; almost 90% are singletons. The sequenced sample was PBMCs. These receptors originate from a man aged 30 to 39 in good health and CMV-seronegative. Each CDR3 is given with its conserved first and last residue. The order of the fields is clone size, D gene, J gene, V gene, CDR3 protein, CDR3 DNA. A D gene is named only where the DNA matches it firmly. Where a row states a size, it is once, few, many or the class of an expanded clone; other rows omit it.

once	-	TRBJ1-1	TRBV29-1	CSVASGAFRGTEAFF	TGCAGCGTTGCCTCGGGCGCATTTAGGGGGACTGAAGCTTTCTTT
-	-	TRBJ2-7	TRBV7-8	CASSPATRSYEQYF	TGTGCCAGCAGCCCCGCTACGAGGTCCTACGAGCAGTACTTC
-	TRBD2	TRBJ2-5	TRBV7-2	CASSPASGRKTQYF	TGTGCCAGCAGCCCGGCTAGCGGAAGGAAGACCCAGTACTTC
-	-	TRBJ1-6	TRBV6-4	CASSDSSTGNSPLHF	TGTGCCAGCAGTGACTCGAGTACAGGCAATTCACCCCTCCACTTT
-	TRBD2	TRBJ2-1	TRBV7-6	CASSLQTGTTNNEQFF	TGTGCCAGCAGCCTGCAAACCGGGACTACGAACAATGAGCAGTTCTTC
-	-	TRBJ1-1	TRBV18	CASSLTGGLNTEAFF	TGTGCCAGCTCACTTACGGGGGGGCTTAACACTGAAGCTTTCTTT
-	TRBD1	TRBJ1-1	TRBV5-1	CASSLIGTGITEAFF	TGCGCCAGCAGCTTAATCGGGACAGGAATCACTGAAGCTTTCTTT
-	TRBD1	TRBJ1-1	TRBV19	CASTDRGITEAFF	TGTGCCAGTACGGACAGGGGGATCACTGAAGCTTTCTTT
-	-	TRBJ2-1	TRBV7-9	CASRRDRYNEQFF	TGTGCCAGCAGACGCGACAGATACAATGAGCAGTTCTTC
-	TRBD1	TRBJ1-2	TRBV7-9	CASSLHGQGAEGYTF	TGTGCCAGCAGCTTACATGGACAGGGGGCCGAGGGCTACACCTTC
-	-	TRBJ2-1	TRBV5-1	CASSLSSGYNEQFF	TGCGCCAGCAGCTTGTCTAGTGGGTACAATGAGCAGTTCTTC
-	TRBD1	TRBJ1-1	TRBV2	CASRGLQGANTEAFF	TGTGCCAGCAGGGGTTTACAGGGGGCCAACACTGAAGCTTTCTTT
-	TRBD1	TRBJ1-2	TRBV10-3	CAISDPLQGAYGYTF	TGTGCCATCAGTGACCCCTTACAGGGGGCGTATGGCTACACCTTC
-	TRBD2	TRBJ2-5	TRBV14	CASSHAGAETQYF	TGTGCCAGCAGCCATGCGGGAGCGGAGACCCAGTACTTC
-	-	TRBJ2-7	TRBV5-4	CASTRDGGPYEQYF	TGTGCCAGCACCCGGGACGGGGGACCCTACGAGCAGTACTTC
-	TRBD1	TRBJ2-7	TRBV6-1	CASSQGQGNYEQYF	TGTGCCAGCAGTCAGGGACAGGGGAACTACGAGCAGTACTTC
-	-	TRBJ2-1	TRBV4-2	CASSFWGHNEQFF	TGTGCCAGCAGCTTTTGGGGCCACAATGAGCAGTTCTTC
-	-	TRBJ2-6	TRBV18	CASSPVLVEGTSGANVLTF	TGTGCCAGCTCACCAGTACTAGTAGAGGGTACCTCTGGGGCCAACGTCCTGACTTTC
-	-	TRBJ2-7	TRBV29-1	CSVAYSLQHEQYF	TGCAGCGTTGCCTATAGCTTGCAGCACGAGCAGTACTTC
few	TRBD2	TRBJ2-7	TRBV2	CASRIRGGSYEQYF	TGTGCCAGCAGGATTAGGGGAGGGTCCTACGAGCAGTACTTC
-	-	TRBJ2-2	TRBV9	CASSARNTGELFF	TGTGCCAGCAGCGCGAGGAACACCGGGGAGCTGTTTTTT
-	TRBD1	TRBJ2-7	TRBV4-3	CASSLDRVWNEQYF	TGCGCCAGCAGCCTTGACAGGGTTTGGAACGAGCAGTACTTC
-	TRBD2	TRBJ2-1	TRBV4-1	CASSQAGLAGPQFF	TGCGCCAGCAGCCAAGCGGGACTAGCGGGACCACAGTTCTTC
-	TRBD1	TRBJ2-7	TRBV19	CASRDRDRGGEQYF	TGTGCCAGTAGGGACCGGGACAGGGGAGGCGAGCAGTACTTC
-	-	TRBJ2-7	TRBV4-3	CASSQDSYRQGEQYF	TGCGCCAGCAGCCAAGACTCTTACCGTCAGGGCGAGCAGTACTTC
-	-	TRBJ2-3	TRBV18	CASSRRGSSTDTQYF	TGTGCCAGCTCACGTAGGGGATCAAGCACAGATACGCAGTATTTT
once	TRBD2	TRBJ2-1	TRBV14	CASSRLAGSSYNEQFF	TGTGCCAGCAGCCGGCTAGCGGGGAGCTCCTACAATGAGCAGTTCTTC
-	-	TRBJ1-1	TRBV10-2	CASSEIGGNTEAFF	TGCGCCAGCAGTGAGATTGGAGGGAACACTGAAGCTTTCTTT
once	TRBD2	TRBJ2-1	TRBV18	CASSPLTPSGKYNEQFF	TGTGCCAGCTCACCACTGACACCTAGCGGGAAATACAATGAGCAGTTCTTC
-	-	TRBJ1-3	TRBV27	CASSPGYSGNTIYF	TGTGCCAGCAGCCCAGGGTACTCTGGAAACACCATATATTTT